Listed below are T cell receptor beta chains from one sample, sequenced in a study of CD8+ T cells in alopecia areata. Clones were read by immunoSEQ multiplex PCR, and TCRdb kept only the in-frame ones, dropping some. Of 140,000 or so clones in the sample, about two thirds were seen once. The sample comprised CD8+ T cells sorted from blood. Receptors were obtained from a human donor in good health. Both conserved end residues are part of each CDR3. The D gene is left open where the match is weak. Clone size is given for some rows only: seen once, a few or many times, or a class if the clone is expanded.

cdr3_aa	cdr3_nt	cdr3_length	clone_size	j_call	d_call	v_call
CARGTGKFWDMTLDYGYTF	TGTGCCAGGGGGACAGGGAAATTTTGGGACATGACGCTAGACTATGGCTACACCTTC	19	.	TRBJ1-2	TRBD1	TRBV14
CASMPGVWDEQFF	TGTGCCAGCATGCCCGGGGTTTGGGATGAGCAGTTCTTC	13	.	TRBJ2-1	.	TRBV5-6
CASSPMTGGKDNEQFF	TGTGCCAGCAGCCCTATGACAGGGGGAAAAGACAATGAGCAGTTCTTC	16	.	TRBJ2-1	TRBD1	TRBV7-2
CASSFGGGSYNEQFF	TGTGCCAGCAGCTTCGGAGGGGGTTCCTACAATGAGCAGTTCTTC	15	.	TRBJ2-1	.	TRBV11-2
CASSPAPYEQYF	TGTGCCAGCAGTCCCGCTCCCTACGAGCAGTACTTC	12	.	TRBJ2-7	.	TRBV9
CASSLSPRAEAFF	TGTGCCAGCAGCTTATCCCCTAGGGCTGAAGCTTTCTTT	13	many	TRBJ1-1	.	TRBV7-6
CASSDTSGNEQFF	TGTGCCAGCAGCGATACTAGCGGGAATGAGCAGTTCTTC	13	once	TRBJ2-1	TRBD2	TRBV9
CASSPRLAGTPSYNEQFF	TGCGCCAGCAGCCCGAGACTAGCGGGGACGCCCTCCTACAATGAGCAGTTCTTC	18	once	TRBJ2-1	TRBD2	TRBV4-1
CSVVAGSRNEQYF	TGCAGCGTTGTAGCGGGATCCCGCAACGAGCAGTACTTC	13	.	TRBJ2-7	TRBD2	TRBV29-1
CASSLAVDEYGYTF	TGTGCCAGCAGCTTAGCGGTCGATGAATATGGCTACACCTTC	14	.	TRBJ1-2	.	TRBV7-9
CASSFRGSPEQYF	TGTGCCAGCAGTTTTCGGGGAAGCCCCGAGCAGTACTTC	13	once	TRBJ2-7	.	TRBV28
CASSLKLEQFF	TGTGCCAGCAGTTTGAAACTTGAGCAGTTCTTC	11	.	TRBJ2-1	.	TRBV28
CASNEDGYEQYF	TGTGCCAGCAACGAGGACGGTTACGAGCAGTACTTC	12	.	TRBJ2-7	.	TRBV28
CASSSEGQGYEQYF	TGTGCCAGCAGCTCCGAAGGACAGGGCTACGAGCAGTACTTC	14	.	TRBJ2-7	TRBD1	TRBV5-6
CASTLASDEQFF	TGTGCCAGCACACTAGCGTCGGATGAGCAGTTCTTC	12	.	TRBJ2-1	TRBD2	TRBV5-6
CASSLLVNSGNTIYF	TGTGCCAGCAGCCTACTGGTGAACTCTGGAAACACCATATATTTT	15	few	TRBJ1-3	.	TRBV28
CASSPSGARNEQFF	TGTGCCAGCAGCCCTAGCGGAGCTCGGAATGAGCAGTTCTTC	14	once	TRBJ2-1	TRBD2	TRBV9
CASSAYWGTNTEAFF	TGTGCCAGCAGCGCATATTGGGGAACGAACACTGAAGCTTTCTTT	15	.	TRBJ1-1	.	TRBV7-2
CASSTNTEAFF	TGTGCCAGCAGCACGAACACTGAAGCTTTCTTT	11	.	TRBJ1-1	.	TRBV27
CASSLRGQEREPQHF	TGCGCCAGCAGCTTGCGGGGACAGGAACGGGAGCCCCAGCATTTT	15	.	TRBJ1-5	TRBD1	TRBV5-1
CAWSVGRGLEKLFF	TGTGCCTGGAGTGTGGGCAGGGGATTGGAAAAACTGTTTTTT	14	.	TRBJ1-4	.	TRBV30
CSVDGGQGMMGYEQYF	TGCAGCGTTGATGGGGGACAGGGGATGATGGGCTACGAGCAGTACTTC	16	few	TRBJ2-7	TRBD1	TRBV29-1
CASSEGSVNQPQHF	TGTGCCAGCAGCGAGGGGAGTGTGAATCAGCCCCAGCATTTT	14	few	TRBJ1-5	.	TRBV9
CASKGLDTQYF	TGTGCCAGCAAGGGGCTAGATACGCAGTATTTT	11	.	TRBJ2-3	.	TRBV25-1
CANSVSGALQETQYF	TGTGCCAACAGCGTTAGCGGAGCGTTACAAGAGACCCAGTACTTC	15	.	TRBJ2-5	.	TRBV7-9
CSVAGLAVSDTQYF	TGCAGCGTTGCAGGACTAGCGGTTTCAGATACGCAGTATTTT	14	.	TRBJ2-3	TRBD2	TRBV29-1
CASSQVVGVTGELFF	TGCGCCAGCAGCCAAGTAGTCGGGGTCACCGGGGAGCTGTTTTTT	15	.	TRBJ2-2	.	TRBV4-1
CASSKRETQYF	TGTGCCAGCAGCAAACGGGAGACCCAGTACTTC	11	.	TRBJ2-5	.	TRBV21-1
CASSTQGVQPQHF	TGTGCCAGTAGTACACAGGGGGTTCAGCCCCAGCATTTT	13	.	TRBJ1-5	TRBD1	TRBV19
CASSVARVGSEQFF	TGTGCCAGCAGCGTAGCCAGGGTGGGGAGTGAGCAGTTCTTC	14	.	TRBJ2-1	.	TRBV9
CASSPSTGTGGSGANVLTF	TGTGCCAGCTCACCATCGACCGGGACAGGGGGCTCTGGGGCCAACGTCCTGACTTTC	19	few	TRBJ2-6	TRBD1	TRBV18
CASRVYRGQSYNEQFF	TGTGCCAGCAGGGTTTACAGGGGGCAGTCCTACAATGAGCAGTTCTTC	16	.	TRBJ2-1	TRBD1	TRBV7-9
CASSQVGPGELFF	TGTGCCAGCAGCCAAGTCGGCCCGGGGGAGCTGTTTTTT	13	.	TRBJ2-2	.	TRBV14